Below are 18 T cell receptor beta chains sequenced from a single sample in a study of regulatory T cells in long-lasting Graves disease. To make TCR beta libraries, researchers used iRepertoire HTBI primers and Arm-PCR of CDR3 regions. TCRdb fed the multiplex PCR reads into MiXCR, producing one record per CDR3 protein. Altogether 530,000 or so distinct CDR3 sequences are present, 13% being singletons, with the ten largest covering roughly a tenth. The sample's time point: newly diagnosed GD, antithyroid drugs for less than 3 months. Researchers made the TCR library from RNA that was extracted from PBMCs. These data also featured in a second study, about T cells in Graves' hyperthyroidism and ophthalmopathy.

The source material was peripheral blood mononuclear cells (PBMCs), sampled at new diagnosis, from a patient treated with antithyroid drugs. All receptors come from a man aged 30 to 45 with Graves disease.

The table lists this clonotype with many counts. CDR3 nucleotide sequence: TGTGCCAGCAGCTTAGGGTCGGGCTACTATAATTCACCCCTCCACTTT. It translates to CASSLGSGYYNSPLHF. V gene TRBV11-2 combines with J gene TRBJ1-6; D call uncertain. Germline CDR1 is SGHAT and CDR2 is FQNNGV. V dropped 1 base and J dropped 3 bases, with 10 bases sitting between them. CDR3 length: 16 residues. Looking up the rest from reference TRBV11-2 and TRBJ1-6 gives the full variable domain: EAGVAQSPRYKIIEKRQSVAFWCNPISGHATLYWYQQILGQGPKLLIQFQNNGVVDDSQLPKDRFSAERLKGVDSTLKIQPAKLEDSAVYLCASSLGSGYYNSPLHFGNGTRLTVT.

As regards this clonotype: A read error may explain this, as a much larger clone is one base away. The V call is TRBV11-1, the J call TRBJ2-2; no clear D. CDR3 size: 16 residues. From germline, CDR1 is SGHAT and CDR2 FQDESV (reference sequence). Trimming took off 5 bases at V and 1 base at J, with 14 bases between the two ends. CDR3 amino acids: CASSLLVGMNTGELFF. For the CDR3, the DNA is TGTGCCAGCAGCCTCTTAGTGGGGATGAACACCGGGGAGCTGTTTTTT.

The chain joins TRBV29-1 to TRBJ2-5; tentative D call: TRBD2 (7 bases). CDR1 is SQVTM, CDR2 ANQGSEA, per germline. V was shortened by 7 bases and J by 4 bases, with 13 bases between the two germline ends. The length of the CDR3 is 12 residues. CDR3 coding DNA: TGCAGCGACAGGGAGGGTTTAGAGACCCAGTACTTC. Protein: CSDREGLETQYF.

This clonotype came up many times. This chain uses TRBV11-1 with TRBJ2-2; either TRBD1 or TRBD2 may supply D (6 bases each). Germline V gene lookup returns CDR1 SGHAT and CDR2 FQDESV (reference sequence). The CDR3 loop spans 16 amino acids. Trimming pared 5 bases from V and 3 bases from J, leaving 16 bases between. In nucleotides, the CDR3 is TGTGCCAGCAGCCAATCTACTAGGGGGGACACCGGGGAGCTGTTTTTT. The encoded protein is CASSQSTRGDTGELFF.

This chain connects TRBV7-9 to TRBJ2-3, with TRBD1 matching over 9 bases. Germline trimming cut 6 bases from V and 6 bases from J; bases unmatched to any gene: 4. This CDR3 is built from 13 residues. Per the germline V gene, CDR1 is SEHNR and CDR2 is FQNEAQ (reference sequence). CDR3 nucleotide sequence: TGTGCCAGCAGAAACGACAGGGGGGATACGCAGTATTTT. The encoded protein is CASRNDRGDTQYF.

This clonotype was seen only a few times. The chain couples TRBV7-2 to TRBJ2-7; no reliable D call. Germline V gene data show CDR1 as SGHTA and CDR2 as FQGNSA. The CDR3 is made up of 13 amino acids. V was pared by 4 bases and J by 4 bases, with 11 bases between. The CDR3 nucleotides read TGTGCCAGCAGCTCCCGGACCAGTTACGAGCAGTACTTC. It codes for CASSSRTSYEQYF.

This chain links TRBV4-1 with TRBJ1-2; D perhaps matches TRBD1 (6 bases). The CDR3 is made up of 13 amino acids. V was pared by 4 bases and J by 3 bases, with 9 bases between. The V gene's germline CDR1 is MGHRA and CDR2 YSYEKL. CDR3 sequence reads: CASSRGQHYGYTF. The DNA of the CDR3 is TGCGCCAGCAGCCGTGGACAGCACTATGGCTACACCTTC.

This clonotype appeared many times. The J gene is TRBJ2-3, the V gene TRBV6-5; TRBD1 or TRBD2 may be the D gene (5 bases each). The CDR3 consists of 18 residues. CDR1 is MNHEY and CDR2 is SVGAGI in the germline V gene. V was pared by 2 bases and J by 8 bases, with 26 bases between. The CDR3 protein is CASSYPRFGPGTGGTQYF. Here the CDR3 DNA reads TGTGCCAGCAGTTACCCCCGATTTGGTCCCGGGACGGGCGGTACGCAGTATTTT.

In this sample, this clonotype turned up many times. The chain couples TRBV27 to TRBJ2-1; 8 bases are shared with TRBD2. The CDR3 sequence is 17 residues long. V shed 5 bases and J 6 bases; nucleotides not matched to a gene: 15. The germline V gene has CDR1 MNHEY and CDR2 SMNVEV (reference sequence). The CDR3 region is CASSPTWGTRVSNEQFF. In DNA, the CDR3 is TGTGCCAGCAGTCCGACTTGGGGGACTAGGGTAAGCAATGAGCAGTTCTTC.

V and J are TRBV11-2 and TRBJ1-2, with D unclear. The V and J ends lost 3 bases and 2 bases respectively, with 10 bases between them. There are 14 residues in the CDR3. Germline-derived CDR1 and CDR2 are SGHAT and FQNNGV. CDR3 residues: CASSFAGRNYGYTF. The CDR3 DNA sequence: TGTGCCAGCAGCTTCGCCGGCAGGAACTATGGCTACACCTTC.

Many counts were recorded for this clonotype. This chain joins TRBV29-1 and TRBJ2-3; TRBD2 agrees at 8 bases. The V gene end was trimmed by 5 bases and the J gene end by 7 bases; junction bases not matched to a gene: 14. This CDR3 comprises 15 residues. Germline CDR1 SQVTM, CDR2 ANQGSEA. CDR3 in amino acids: CSVLAIGGRPHTQYF. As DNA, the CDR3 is TGCAGCGTTCTTGCTATTGGCGGGAGGCCCCATACGCAGTATTTT.

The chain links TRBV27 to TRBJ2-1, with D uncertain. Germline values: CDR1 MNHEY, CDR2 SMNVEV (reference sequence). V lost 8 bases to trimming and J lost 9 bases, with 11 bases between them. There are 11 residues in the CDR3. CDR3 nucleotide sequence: TGTGCCAGCTCTAGTCACGGTGAGCAGTTCTTC. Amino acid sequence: CASSSHGEQFF.

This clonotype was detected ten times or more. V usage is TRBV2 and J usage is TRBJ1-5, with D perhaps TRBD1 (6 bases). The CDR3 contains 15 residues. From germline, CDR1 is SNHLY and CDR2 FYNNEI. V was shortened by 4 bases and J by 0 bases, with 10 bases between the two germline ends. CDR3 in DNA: TGTGCCAGCAGTGCCGACAGGTATAGCAATCAGCCCCAGCATTTT. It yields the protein CASSADRYSNQPQHF.

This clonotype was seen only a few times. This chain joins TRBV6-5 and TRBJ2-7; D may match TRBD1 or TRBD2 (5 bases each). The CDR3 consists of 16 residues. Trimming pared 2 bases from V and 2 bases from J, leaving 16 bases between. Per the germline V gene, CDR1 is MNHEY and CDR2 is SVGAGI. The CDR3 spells CASSYRGRGAAYEQYF. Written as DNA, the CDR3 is TGTGCCAGCAGTTACAGGGGTCGGGGAGCCGCCTACGAGCAGTACTTC.

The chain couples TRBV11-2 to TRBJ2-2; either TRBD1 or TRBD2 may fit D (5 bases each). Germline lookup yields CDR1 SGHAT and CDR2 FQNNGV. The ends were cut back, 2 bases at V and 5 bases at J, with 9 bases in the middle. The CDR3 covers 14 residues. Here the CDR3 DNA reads TGTGCCAGCAGCTTATTTGGGGGAACCGGGGAGCTGTTTTTT. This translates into CASSLFGGTGELFF.

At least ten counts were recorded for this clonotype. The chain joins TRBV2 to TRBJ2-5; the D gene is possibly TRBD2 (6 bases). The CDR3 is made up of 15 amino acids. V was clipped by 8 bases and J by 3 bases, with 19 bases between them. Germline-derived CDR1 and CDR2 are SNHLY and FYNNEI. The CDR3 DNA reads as TGTGCCAGCCGGGGCGGCGGGACTGTTAAAGAGACCCAGTACTTC. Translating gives CASRGGGTVKETQYF. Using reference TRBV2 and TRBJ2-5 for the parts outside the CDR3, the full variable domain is EPEVTQTPSHQVTQMGQEVILRCVPISNHLYFYWYRQILGQKVEFLVSFYNNEISEKSEIFDDQFSVERPDGSNFTLKIRSTKLEDSAMYFCASRGGGTVKETQYFGPGTRLLVL.

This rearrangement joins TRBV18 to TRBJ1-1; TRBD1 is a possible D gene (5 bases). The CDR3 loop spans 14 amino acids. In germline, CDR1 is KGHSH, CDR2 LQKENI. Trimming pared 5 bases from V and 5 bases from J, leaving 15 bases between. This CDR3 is CASSSEGTRTEAFF. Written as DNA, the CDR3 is TGTGCCAGCTCATCCGAGGGGACTAGGACTGAAGCTTTCTTT.

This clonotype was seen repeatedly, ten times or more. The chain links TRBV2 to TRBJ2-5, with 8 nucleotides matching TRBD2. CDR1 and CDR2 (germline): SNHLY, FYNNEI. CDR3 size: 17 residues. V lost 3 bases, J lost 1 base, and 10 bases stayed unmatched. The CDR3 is CASSDQRETSSQETQYF. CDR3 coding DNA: TGTGCCAGCAGTGACCAGCGGGAGACCTCTTCCCAAGAGACCCAGTACTTC.